The clone carrying this TCR beta chain was counted a few times. Its antigen is undetermined. MiXCR was run by TCRdb on the RACE reads, yielding one entry per CDR3 protein. The repertoire holds 80,000 to 95,000 distinct CDR3 sequences, with over 8.5% as singletons. The CDR3 runs to 12 residues. CDR1 and CDR2 (germline): SGHRS, YFSETQ. V shed 6 bases and J shed 1 base, with 4 bases lying between them. Time point here: patch test 1, 2 weeks after DPC sensitization. Treatment defined: therapeutic diphenylcyclopropenone sensitization with weekly scalp DPC. The entry originates in a study of human T cells and chemical hapten exposure. Study as a whole: Throughout a study of 20 to 30 weeks, patients underwent weekly scalp administration of diphenylcyclopropenone doses. Whole-study findings and limits: TCRs exceeding a frequency of 1 in 1000 stayed unchanged under DPC sensitization. Expanded TCRs showed more large CDR3 clusters than pre-sensitization or healthy control sets. Patch test score rose with PT1 expanded TCRs, significant at 8, 16, 32, not 4.

The sample here was whole blood, taken in connection with sensitization to the hapten diphenylcyclopropenone (DPC). The chain carries TRBV5-1 and TRBJ2-2; D call uncertain. This clonotype was sampled from a woman aged 45 to 65 with alopecia areata. Some clones in this sample may be carry-over from other donors' samples. The CDR3 spells CASTWNTGELFF. The CDR3 coding sequence is TGCGCCAGCACCTGGAACACCGGGGAGCTGTTTTTT.